Listed below are T cell receptor beta chains from one sample, sequenced in a study of cytomegalovirus exposure and HLA in healthy donors. Repertoires were generated with immunoSEQ multiplex PCR, while TCRdb's copy carries only in-frame clones and drops some. This sample has 260,000 or so clones, with about nine tenths found just once. Sequencing was performed on PBMCs. The receptor source for this set is a woman in her 30s in good health and CMV-seronegative. The CDR3 runs from the conserved cysteine through the conserved F or W. The order of the fields is J gene, V gene, clone size, D gene, CDR3 DNA, CDR3 protein. The D gene is left open where the match is weak. Size is omitted from some rows. Given values are once, few, many or a class for expanded clones.

>TRBJ2-7|TRBV27|few|TRBD2
TGTGCCAGCATGGCTAGCGGGAGCTACGAGCAGTACTTC
CASMASGSYEQYF
>TRBJ1-1|TRBV6-1|.|.
TGTGCCAGCAGTGAAGTCATCAGGGGCGCTGAAGCTTTCTTT
CASSEVIRGAEAFF
>TRBJ1-2|TRBV7-2|once|.
TGTGCCAGCAGCCTTCCCGTGGTGGAAGGCTACACCTTC
CASSLPVVEGYTF
>TRBJ1-5|TRBV28|.|.
TGTGCCAGCAGTTTAATGTCGGGGGCGGGACAGCCCCAGCATTTT
CASSLMSGAGQPQHF
>TRBJ2-3|TRBV9|.|.
TGTGCCAGCAGCGTAGACCCGGGGAGAAGAACAGATACGCAGTATTTT
CASSVDPGRRTDTQYF
>TRBJ2-7|TRBV27|.|.
TGTGCCAGCAGTTTATTGGCGCAGGGGACCGAGCAGTACTTC
CASSLLAQGTEQYF
>TRBJ1-2|TRBV6-1|.|.
TGTGCCAGCAGTGAAGGGGTCATGAGGACCAACTATGGCTACACCTTC
CASSEGVMRTNYGYTF
>TRBJ2-7|TRBV27|.|.
TGTGCCAGCAGTTTATCGGCAGGCTACGAGCAGTACTTC
CASSLSAGYEQYF
>TRBJ1-2|TRBV6-1|.|TRBD1
TGTGCCAGCACCAAGGACAGGGTCTATGGCTACACCTTC
CASTKDRVYGYTF
>TRBJ1-1|TRBV28|.|.
TGTGCCAGCAGGACTCCAACAGCGAACACTGAAGCTTTCTTT
CASRTPTANTEAFF
>TRBJ2-3|TRBV11-3|.|.
TGTGCCAGCAGCGATGGGAGTACAGATACGCAGTATTTT
CASSDGSTDTQYF
>TRBJ2-7|TRBV5-6|.|.
TGTGCCAGCAGCTTTGGGACGTACGAGCAGTACTTC
CASSFGTYEQYF
>TRBJ2-3|TRBV7-6|.|.
TGTGCCAGCAGCTCCGTTTCAGATACGCAGTATTTT
CASSSVSDTQYF
>TRBJ1-2|TRBV5-5|.|.
TGTGCCAGCAGCTTCGACTATGGCTACACCTTC
CASSFDYGYTF
>TRBJ2-7|TRBV27|.|.
TGTGCCAGCAGTTTCAATTCAGGGCTAGGCTACGAGCAGTACTTC
CASSFNSGLGYEQYF
>TRBJ1-2|TRBV6-5|.|TRBD1
TGTGCCAGCAAAAGACAGGGGAGGGACTATGGCTACACCTTC
CASKRQGRDYGYTF
>TRBJ2-5|TRBV28|.|TRBD2
TGTGCCAGCAGTCGAGCGGGAGGGATCCAAGAGACCCAGTACTTC
CASSRAGGIQETQYF
>TRBJ2-5|TRBV7-9|once|.
TGTGCCAGCAGCCCTCGAACCAGTAGCCAGCGCGAGACCCAGTACTTC
CASSPRTSSQRETQYF
>TRBJ2-7|TRBV5-5|.|TRBD1
TGTGCCAGCAACCGGGACAGGCTCTACGAGCAGTACTTC
CASNRDRLYEQYF
>TRBJ2-2|TRBV10-1|few|.
TGCGCCAGCAGACAGGACCGAGCCTTATTGTCCGGGGAGCTGTTTTTT
CASRQDRALLSGELFF
>TRBJ1-2|TRBV2|.|.
TGTGCCAGCAGTGAAGAGGCAGGGTTTTACTATGGCTACACCTTC
CASSEEAGFYYGYTF
>TRBJ1-4|TRBV6-1|.|.
TGTGCCAGCAGTGCTTCCTTTGGTAATGAAAAACTGTTTTTT
CASSASFGNEKLFF
>TRBJ2-5|TRBV13|.|TRBD2
TGTGCCAGCAGCTTAACGCCGACTAGCGGGAGTATAGGGACCCAGTACTTC
CASSLTPTSGSIGTQYF
>TRBJ1-4|TRBV9|.|TRBD1
TGTGCCAGCAGCGTGTGGGACAGGGATAATGAAAAACTGTTTTTT
CASSVWDRDNEKLFF
>TRBJ2-2|TRBV27|.|TRBD2
TGTGCCAGCACGCATTCGGTGGGAGGGGTCGGGGAGCTGTTTTTT
CASTHSVGGVGELFF
>TRBJ2-4|TRBV27|.|TRBD1
TGTGCCAGCAGTTTAACAGGGGAAGACATTCAGTACTTC
CASSLTGEDIQYF
>TRBJ1-4|TRBV30|.|.
TGTGCCTGGGGCTCGCCAACTAATGAAAAACTGTTTTTT
CAWGSPTNEKLFF
>TRBJ2-7|TRBV18|few|.
TGTGCCAGCTCACCGGATTTGGAGCAGTACTTC
CASSPDLEQYF
>TRBJ2-7|TRBV28|.|.
TGTGCCAGCGGGTTAGAGAGCGGCTCCTACGAGCAGTACTTC
CASGLESGSYEQYF
>TRBJ2-3|TRBV9|.|TRBD2
TGTGCCAGCAGCGAACTATCTCTAGCGGGAGGCCCGGTCCAGTATTTT
CASSELSLAGGPVQYF
>TRBJ1-2|TRBV4-3|.|TRBD1
TGCGCCAGCAGCCAAGATAGGTTCTCCGGGACAGGGGTGGTTGGCTACACCTTC
CASSQDRFSGTGVVGYTF
>TRBJ2-2|TRBV7-2|.|.
TGTGCCAGCGACCAGGGTGCCGGGGAGCTGTTTTTT
CASDQGAGELFF
>TRBJ2-7|TRBV25-1|.|.
TGTGCCAGCAGTGAGTTCAGTCCAGGGATCTACGAGCAGTACTTC
CASSEFSPGIYEQYF
>TRBJ2-7|TRBV2|many|TRBD1
TGTGCCAGCAGTGCCGACAGGGGGCTTTACGAGCAGTACTTC
CASSADRGLYEQYF
>TRBJ1-1|TRBV7-9|.|.
TGTGCCAGCAGCAAAAGTGAAGGAGGAGATGAAGCTTTCTTT
CASSKSEGGDEAFF
>TRBJ2-7|TRBV5-1|.|.
TGCGCCAGCAGCTTGGTCGTGGGGGCGGGCTACGAGCAGTACTTC
CASSLVVGAGYEQYF
>TRBJ2-7|TRBV4-1|.|.
TGCGCCAGCAGCCAAGTCGGCCGAGACTACGAGCAGTACTTC
CASSQVGRDYEQYF
>TRBJ2-3|TRBV5-4|.|.
TGTGCCAGCAGGGTTGGGGGGACTAGCACAGATACGCAGTATTTT
CASRVGGTSTDTQYF
>TRBJ2-7|TRBV23-1|.|.
TGCGCCAGCAGTCTTCCGATAGGAGGGGGATACGAGCAGTACTTC
CASSLPIGGGYEQYF
>TRBJ1-5|TRBV7-8|.|.
TGTGCCAGCAGCTTAGCGAGGTATCAGCCCCAGCATTTT
CASSLARYQPQHF
>TRBJ2-2|TRBV28|.|TRBD1
TGTGCCAGCAGTTTAGTCGGAAGGGACAGGGGAAACACCGGGGAGCTGTTTTTT
CASSLVGRDRGNTGELFF
>TRBJ2-4|TRBV2|once|TRBD2
TGTGCCAGCAGTGATGGGACTAGCGGGACACTAGCCAAAAACATTCAGTACTTC
CASSDGTSGTLAKNIQYF
>TRBJ2-2|TRBV4-3|.|.
TGCGCCAGCAGCCAAGTTACAGGGCCCCTAGCGGAGGACACCGGGGAGCTGTTTTTT
CASSQVTGPLAEDTGELFF
>TRBJ2-7|TRBV18|.|.
TGTGCCAGCTCACCGACCCGGGACATAACCTACGAGCAGTACTTC
CASSPTRDITYEQYF
>TRBJ2-7|TRBV5-1|.|TRBD1
TGCGCCAGCAGCATGCAGGGACAGGCCTACGAGCAGTACTTC
CASSMQGQAYEQYF
>TRBJ2-7|TRBV10-1|.|.
TGCGCCAGCAATAGGGTCAACGAGCAGTACTTC
CASNRVNEQYF
>TRBJ2-2|TRBV7-3|.|.
TGTGCCAGCAGCTCGGGACGGCCGAACACCGGGGAGCTGTTTTTT
CASSSGRPNTGELFF
>TRBJ1-2|TRBV29-1|.|.
TGCAGCGTTGTGAGTCATCAGAACTATGGCTACACCTTC
CSVVSHQNYGYTF
>TRBJ2-1|TRBV13|once|.
TGTGCCAGCAGCTTAAATCGACAGTATAGCTCCTACAATGAGCAGTTCTTC
CASSLNRQYSSYNEQFF
>TRBJ1-4|TRBV15|once|.
TGTGCCACCCTGGGGGGCCTCGTCACTAATGAAAAACTGTTTTTT
CATLGGLVTNEKLFF
>TRBJ2-1|TRBV27|.|TRBD2
TGTGCCAGCAGTTTTCGGGGAGGGATGTTCTTC
CASSFRGGMFF
>TRBJ2-7|TRBV18|.|.
TGTGCCAGCTCAACAGAAACGCCCGGGTCCTCCTACGAGCAGTACTTC
CASSTETPGSSYEQYF
>TRBJ1-1|TRBV4-1|.|.
TGCGCCAGCAGCCACCTCGGACAGAACACTGAAGCTTTCTTT
CASSHLGQNTEAFF
>TRBJ2-1|TRBV5-1|.|.
TGCGCCAGCAGCTTGACTTCTAGCCCGTACAATGAGCAGTTCTTC
CASSLTSSPYNEQFF
>TRBJ2-5|TRBV7-9|.|TRBD2
TGTGCCAGCAGCTCCGGGACTATTGTGGAGACCCAGTACTTC
CASSSGTIVETQYF
>TRBJ2-3|TRBV15|.|.
TGTGCCACCAGCAGAGATAGCGTGGCGACAGATACGCAGTATTTT
CATSRDSVATDTQYF
>TRBJ1-2|TRBV19|.|.
TGTGCCAGTAGTATCTTCAGGGATGACTATGGCTACACCTTC
CASSIFRDDYGYTF
>TRBJ1-1|TRBV7-9|.|TRBD1
TGTGCCAGCAGCTACCTCCAGGGGGCCTCGGCTGAAGCTTTCTTT
CASSYLQGASAEAFF
>TRBJ1-1|TRBV6-5|.|.
TGTGCCAGCAGTTACTTCGCGATGAACACTGAAGCTTTCTTT
CASSYFAMNTEAFF